The 5 T cell receptor beta chains below come from one sample, sequenced in a study of blood T cell repertoires in COVID-19. The table came from immunoSEQ multiplex PCR; TCRdb's copy has only in-frame clones and leaves some out. The table has some 40,000 clones, around 85% seen once. Material: peripheral blood. These receptors all come from a man aged 40-49 years with active COVID-19.

V is TRBV28 and J is TRBJ1-6; tentatively, D is TRBD1 (6 bases). The V end was cut by 6 bases, the J end by 8 bases, with 8 bases between. Germline V gene data show CDR1 as MDHEN and CDR2 as SYDVKM. The CDR3 extends over 12 amino acids. The chain's CDR3 is CASRDRYSPLHF. CDR3 sequence (DNA): TGTGCCAGCAGAGACAGGTATTCACCCCTCCACTTT.

V is TRBV5-3 and J is TRBJ2-2; TRBD1 matches at 7 bases. TRBV5-3 is an ORF for which the function is uncertain. This CDR3 is 18 amino acids long. The V and J ends lost 1 base and 5 bases, in that order; junction bases with no gene match: 14. In DNA form, the CDR3 reads TGTGCCAGAAGCTTGTTAGCCAGGGGGAACGGTAAAACCGGGGAGCTGTTTTTT. It is translated as CARSLLARGNGKTGELFF.

The V call is TRBV24-1, the J call TRBJ2-7; 9 bases fit TRBD1. Per germline, CDR1 KGHDR and CDR2 SFDVKD. The CDR3 length is 16 residues. The J segment lost 6 bases and the V segment lost 4 bases, leaving 12 bases of the junction unmatched. Here the CDR3 reads CATSDAPGQGRVEQYF. CDR3 bases: TGTGCCACCAGTGACGCCCCGGGACAGGGTCGGGTCGAGCAGTACTTC.

The chain employs TRBV5-1 and TRBJ2-7; D is unresolved. Germline V gene sequence: CDR1 SGHRS, CDR2 YFSETQ. Trimming removed 2 bases from V and 0 bases from J, with 9 bases in between. This CDR3 is built from 14 residues. The CDR3 loop is CASSFHPSSYEQYF. Written as DNA, the CDR3 is TGCGCCAGCAGCTTCCATCCGAGCTCCTACGAGCAGTACTTC.

V is TRBV6-4 and J is TRBJ2-1; TRBD1 might be the D (6 bases). V lost 8 bases to trimming and J lost 13 bases, with 21 bases between them. This CDR3 is 13 amino acids long. Germline values: CDR1 MRHNA, CDR2 SNTAGT. The CDR3 sequence is CASGHSRTDSQFF. DNA of the CDR3: TGTGCCAGCGGTCATAGCCGGACAGACTCACAGTTCTTC.